Sequencing of this T cell receptor beta chain was carried out in a study of OX40 agonist ivuxolimab in advanced cancers. Regarding the research as a whole: Ivuxolimab, which targeted the costimulatory receptor OX40 (CD134), was an agonistic, fully human IgG2 monoclonal antibody. Intravenous ivuxolimab was administered to patients every 2 weeks at six dose levels: 0.01, 0.1, 0.3, 1.5, 3 and 10 mg/kg. Among the roughly 54 dose-escalation patients, about 20 had hepatocellular carcinoma, approximately 15 melanoma, 9 renal cell carcinoma and 9 head and neck cancer. A male proportion of 82.7% and a mean age of 60 years, ranging from roughly 23 to 80, were recorded for the dose-escalation cohort. Patients were allowed to have had prior anti-PD-1, anti-PD-L1 or anti-CTLA-4 therapy, and 40% of the dose-escalation patients had been treated with checkpoint inhibitors. Partial responses occurred in three dose-escalation patients, of whom one had hepatocellular carcinoma and two had cutaneous melanoma. The purpose of peripheral TCRbeta sequencing was to test whether ivuxolimab changed TCR sequence diversity and led to clonal T-cell expansion. The paper covers the monotherapy dose-escalation part of the phase I ivuxolimab trial, which included N of about 50 patients. Here is what the overall study found, with its caveats: On average, CD8+ T cells showed more expanded clones than CD4+ T cells after ivuxolimab. In the 0.1-3.0 mg/kg groups, partial responders had among the lowest normalized peripheral clonal expansion, particularly in CD8+ T cells. Low levels of normalized T-cell clonal expansion were also seen in some patients who did not respond. The antigen specificity of the peripheral T cells that underwent clonal expansion was not determined. At doses from 0.1 to 3.0 mg/kg, clonal expansion was seen in both CD4+ and CD8+ blood T cells between baseline and week 6.

Patients with autoimmune disease history or receiving systemic immunosuppression were excluded from the trial. Peripheral blood for TCR sequencing was collected from all dose cohorts at baseline, on cycle 4 day 1, and on cycle 7 day 1. The samples were drawn from a first-in-human, open-label, multicenter phase I dose-escalation trial of ivuxolimab. Adults with locally advanced or metastatic melanoma, renal cell carcinoma, hepatocellular carcinoma or head and neck squamous cell carcinoma were enrolled in the trial. Before TCR sequencing, CD4+ T cells and CD8+ T cells were sorted from peripheral blood as separate populations. Genomic DNA was extracted from sorted cells for sequencing of the TCRbeta CDR3 region. TCRbeta CDR3 regions were sequenced using the immunoSEQ Assay. In its TCRdb copy, this immuneACCESS table keeps in-frame sequences only and misses some clones. Where compared with another copy, unresolved V genes explain less than half of these, and the others have no known cause. The sample has about 66,000 clones on record, 75% to 90% of them singletons. Roughly 8.2% of the sample is taken by the ten largest.

The junction carries 16 bases between V and J, which are trimmed by 4 bases and 0 bases respectively. The germline V gene encodes CDR1 SGHDT and CDR2 YYEEEE. The CDR3 sequence holds 16 residues, the cysteine and phenylalanine included. Of all the DNA, just the CDR3 is kept, 48 bases in frame from base 1. A word on this clone: Its antigen target is currently unknown. The record has no base qualities; no much larger clone is one base away.

The chain couples TRBV5-6 to TRBJ2-5; the best D guess is TRBD2, with 5 bases matching. The input for sequencing was CD4+ or CD8+ T cells sorted from blood, taken in a trial of the OX40 agonist ivuxolimab. The receptor was derived from an adult with an advanced solid tumor such as melanoma, head and neck, liver or kidney cancer. The DNA sequence is TGTGCCAGCAGCGCATGGGGAGCGACCCACCAAGAGACCCAGTACTTC. Its protein reads: CASSAWGATHQETQYF.